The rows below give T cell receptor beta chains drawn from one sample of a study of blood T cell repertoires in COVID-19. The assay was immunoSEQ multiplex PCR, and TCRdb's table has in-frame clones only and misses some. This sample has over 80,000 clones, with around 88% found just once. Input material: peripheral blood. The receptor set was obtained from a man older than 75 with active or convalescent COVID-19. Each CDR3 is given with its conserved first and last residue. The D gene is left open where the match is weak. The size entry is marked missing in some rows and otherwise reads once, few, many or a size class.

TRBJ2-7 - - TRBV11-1 CASSAGSSTSSYEQYF TGTGCCAGCAGCGCCGGCTCAAGTACTAGCAGCTACGAGCAGTACTTC
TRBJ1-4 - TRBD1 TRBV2 CASSGFLGQGNEKLFF TGTGCCAGCAGTGGGTTTTTGGGACAGGGGAATGAAAAACTGTTTTTT
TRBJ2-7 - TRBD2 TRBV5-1 CASSLWLAGGGDEQYF TGCGCCAGCAGCTTGTGGCTAGCGGGAGGTGGGGACGAGCAGTACTTC
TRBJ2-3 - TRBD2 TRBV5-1 CASSLGLAESTDTQYF TGCGCCAGCAGCCTCGGACTAGCGGAAAGCACAGATACGCAGTATTTT
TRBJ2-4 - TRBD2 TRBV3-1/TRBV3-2 CASSQEKWGGTLAKNIQYF TGTGCCAGCAGCCAAGAAAAGTGGGGGGGTACCCTAGCCAAAAACATTCAGTACTTC
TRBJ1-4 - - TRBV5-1 CASSLDPGREKLFF TGCGCCAGCAGCTTGGACCCAGGGAGGGAAAAACTGTTTTTT
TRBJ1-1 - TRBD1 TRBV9 CASSQQGDTEAFF TGTGCCAGCAGCCAACAGGGGGACACTGAAGCTTTCTTT
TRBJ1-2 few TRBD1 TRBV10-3 CAISESTVQGGDYGYTF TGTGCCATCAGTGAGTCGACGGTACAGGGGGGAGACTATGGCTACACCTTC
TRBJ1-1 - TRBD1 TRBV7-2 CASSKVPGQVEAFF TGTGCCAGCAGCAAAGTCCCGGGACAGGTCGAAGCTTTCTTT
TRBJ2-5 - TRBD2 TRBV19 CASSIGSGRARLETQYF TGTGCCAGTAGTATCGGTAGCGGGAGGGCTCGTTTGGAGACCCAGTACTTC
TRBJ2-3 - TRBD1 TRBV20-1 CSASVPGGRWADTQYF TGCAGTGCTAGTGTACCAGGGGGCCGGTGGGCAGATACGCAGTATTTT
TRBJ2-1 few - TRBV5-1 CASSLSRAGRNEQFF TGCGCCAGCAGCTTATCGCGGGCGGGGAGGAATGAGCAGTTCTTC
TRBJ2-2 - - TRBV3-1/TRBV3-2 CASSQSWQINTGELFF TGTGCCAGCAGCCAATCTTGGCAGATAAACACCGGGGAGCTGTTTTTT
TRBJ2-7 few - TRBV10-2 CASSPVSSLGEQYF TGCGCCAGCAGCCCCGTCTCTAGTCTGGGCGAGCAGTACTTC
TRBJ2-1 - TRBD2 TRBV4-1 CASSHRLAGGSSSYNEQFF TGCGCCAGCAGCCACCGACTAGCGGGAGGCTCCAGCTCCTACAATGAGCAGTTCTTC
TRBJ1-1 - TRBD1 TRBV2 CASSRQGSTEAFF TGTGCCAGCAGCCGACAGGGAAGTACTGAAGCTTTCTTT
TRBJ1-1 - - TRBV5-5 CASSLGPHRVDTEAFF TGTGCCAGCAGCTTGGGGCCGCACAGGGTGGACACTGAAGCTTTCTTT
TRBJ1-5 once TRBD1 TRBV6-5 CASTQRQGLPQHF TGTGCCAGCACCCAGCGACAGGGTCTGCCCCAGCATTTT
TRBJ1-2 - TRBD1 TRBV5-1 CASSLDRGQGYTF TGCGCCAGCAGCTTGGACAGGGGGCAAGGCTACACCTTC
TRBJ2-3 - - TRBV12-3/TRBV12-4 CASSDYSYTQYF TGTGCCAGCAGTGATTACTCTTATACGCAGTATTTT
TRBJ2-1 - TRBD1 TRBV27 CASSAKKTGMEQFF TGTGCCAGCAGTGCGAAAAAGACAGGGATGGAGCAGTTCTTC
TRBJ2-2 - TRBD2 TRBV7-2 CASSTSPSGRSGELFF TGTGCCAGCAGCACCAGCCCTAGCGGGAGGTCCGGGGAGCTGTTTTTT
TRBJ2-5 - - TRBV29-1 CSVGYSWQSRETQYF TGCAGCGTTGGGTACAGTTGGCAGTCCCGTGAGACCCAGTACTTC
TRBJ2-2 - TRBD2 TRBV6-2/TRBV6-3 CASSIAGPNTGELFF TGTGCCAGCAGTATAGCGGGTCCGAACACCGGGGAGCTGTTTTTT
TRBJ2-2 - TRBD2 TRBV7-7 CASSLAGAGELFF TGTGCTAGCAGCTTAGCGGGAGCCGGGGAGCTGTTTTTT
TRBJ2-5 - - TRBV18 CASSPSGTGETQYF TGTGCCAGCTCACCCAGCGGGACAGGAGAGACCCAGTACTTC